This TCR beta chain was profiled in a study of cytomegalovirus exposure and HLA in healthy donors (dated by TCRdb to 2016 to 2017). The study in broad terms: An earlier analysis of approximately 600 of the donors reported 250 to 300 Gb of sequence data and more than 90 million unique TCR beta sequences from about 200 million T cells. Roughly 310 gigabases of sequencing data and tens of millions of unique TCR sequences were included in an early release covering several hundred HLA-typed donors. Of the roughly 410 genotyped donors, more than 75% were placed in the genetic ancestry cluster associated with self-reported Caucasian donors. The study was designed to test whether signatures of past pathogen exposure could be identified by cataloging public T cell receptors. The T cell repertoires of 666 subjects were profiled by immunosequencing and related to cytomegalovirus serostatus. A separate validation cohort of approximately 130 different subjects was used in addition to the 666-subject first cohort. To predict cytomegalovirus infection status, the study combined high-throughput TCR immunosequencing, statistical association of individual TCRs with disease status, and machine learning. In a later analysis, previously published TCR beta repertoires from 666 donors were re-analyzed and high-resolution HLA genotyping was added so that TCR occurrence patterns could be studied. The later analysis used no new phenotypic data to find candidate immune exposures, relying instead on TCR beta sequences and their occurrence across donors. An earlier analysis of roughly 580 of the donors used high-throughput TCR beta sequencing to judge whether each TCR beta V gene segment behaved as functional or pseudogenic. Alongside the repertoire data, information on donor age, sex, ethnicity and CMV serostatus was compiled. A later genetic analysis took genome-wide SNP genotypes for about three fifths of the roughly 700 donors and used that subset as a discovery cohort. Every repertoire in the discovery cohort had been generated on one and the same sequencing platform. HLA typing included class I and class II loci at four-digit resolution. The number of donors typed differed by locus, with roughly 620-640 for A, B, C, DRB1 and DQB1, over 500 for DQA1, 600 to 610 for DPA1, and around 460 for DPB1. A handful of DR-DQ haplotypes were handled as single units for association and clustering because linkage in the cohort was strong. Among a few hundred genotyped donors of the cohort, an average of around 240,000 unique TCR beta nucleotide sequences were sequenced per donor, roughly 20% of them non-productive. The paper's findings and limits, for the study overall: Three of the identified cytomegalovirus-associated TCR beta chains were confirmed in vitro to be specific for cytomegalovirus antigens. Strong co-occurrence of HLA alleles, especially DR and DQ, made assigning TCR associations to individual alleles difficult. The presence/absence analyses assumed that sequencing depth was roughly uniform across donors, and that assumption may not be true. For the cohort, immune exposure information was limited to CMV serostatus. In a later analysis, most CMV-associated TCR beta chains were found to appear HLA-restricted, with HLA associations seemingly driven largely by CMV exposure. According to a later analysis, TCR association rates differed among HLA loci, with DRB1 alleles showing the most associated TCRs and HLA-C alleles showing the fewest. HLA typing was unavailable for some donors at each locus, so association tests used only the typed subset. A further reported finding was that TCR beta sequences accurately predicted the HLA-A and HLA-B alleles for most subjects in the first cohort. A later genetic analysis reported fewer N-insertions in productive TCRs among donors in an Asian-associated ancestry cluster than the 666-donor mean. Only TCR beta chains were sequenced in this cohort, and the absence of alpha or paired-chain data limited detectable features. In a later analysis, HLA-associated TCR beta chains were found to be more clonally expanded and to have lower generation probabilities than equally common non-associated chains. In a later genetic analysis, a missense DCLRE1C variant was associated with V-gene and J-gene trimming of TCR beta chains, and the association was replicated in an independent cohort. The sequencing pipeline was judged likely to have produced a cluster of highly shared sequence variants as a technical artifact. While some public TCRs were present in many individuals, most TCR sequences turned up only very rarely across donors. The authors suggested that the approach could potentially be generalized to other disease states and immunological phenotypes. At a false discovery rate of 0.05, a later analysis linked approximately 18,000 TCR beta sequences to specific HLA alleles. Some IMGT-functional V segments, including TRBV6-2 and TRBV6-3, could not be told apart with the 87-base-pair reads, so those segments were excluded. Broadly in line with IMGT annotations, most TCR beta V segments showed up in productive rearrangements about 87% or about 30% of the time in an earlier analysis of several hundred of the donors. The classifier was reported to diagnose cytomegalovirus status with high specificity and sensitivity in both the original cohort and the validation cohort. In the study, 150 to 200 TCR beta chains were listed as associated with cytomegalovirus. Because counts were too low, 15 to 20 rarely observed V segments, including chromosome 9 orphons, were excluded from the earlier analysis of 587 of the donors. According to a later analysis, parvovirus B19, influenza, CMV and Epstein-Barr virus appeared linked to several top co-occurrence clusters. Correlated functional status among segregating V segments might reflect linkage disequilibrium, but an unknown experimental factor could not be ruled out.

Libraries were built with the immunoSEQ multiplex PCR assay. The multiplex PCR relied on a mix of 60 forward primers for TCR Vbeta segments and 13 reverse primers for TCR Jbeta segments. The CDR3 region of rearranged TCR beta genes was amplified from genomic DNA with a multiplex PCR assay. The amplified TCR beta libraries were sequenced on the Illumina HiSeq System as 87-base-pair reads. The original pipeline was this. A later analysis tallied tens of millions of unique TCR beta chains across the 600 to 700 repertoires, and around 9.9 million of those chains were shared by two or more donors. A nearest-neighbor algorithm error-corrected the raw reads and collapsed the reads into unique sequences, merging closely related sequences to remove PCR and sequencing errors. Alignment of CDR3 sequences to IMGT reference sequences was used to assign V, D and J gene segments. Each retained sequence needed at least a six-nucleotide match to both a V gene segment and a J gene segment. A rearrangement counted as productive if the CDR3 had no stop codons and remained in frame with V and J, and every other rearrangement counted as non-productive. CDR3 was defined according to IMGT convention as the region running from the second conserved V-encoded cysteine to the conserved J-encoded phenylalanine. The earlier analysis of approximately 590 of the donors excluded any sequence lacking an unambiguous match to a single V gene segment. An earlier analysis of a few hundred of the donors called V segments functional above 56.7% productive rearrangements and segregating when the between-donor standard deviation exceeded 5%. A statistical classification framework was built to diagnose cytomegalovirus status from the catalog of TCR beta chain sequences. V and J gene assignment, in a later analysis, came from comparing TCR nucleotide sequences with IMGT/GENE-DB human TR gene sequences. Using the TCRdist pipeline, a later analysis assigned CDR3 sequences along with most-parsimonious VDJ recombination scenarios. In a later analysis, every TCR beta chain was defined by the combination of its CDR3 amino acid sequence and its V-gene family, and reads without a unique V-gene family were dropped. A later analysis removed several hundred highly shared, low-generation-probability nucleotide sequences to deal with suspected cross-contamination and a sequencing artifact. A later analysis calculated a clonal expansion index for each public chain from normalized within-repertoire ranks of inferred template counts. Generation probabilities in a later analysis came from a VDJ recombination model fitted to out-of-frame rearrangements, and those results were checked against IGoR. In a later analysis, TCR-TCR, TCR-HLA and TCR-CMV co-occurrence was scored with hypergeometric tests, and a repertoire-size bias correction was applied to TCR pairs. False discovery rates were estimated in a later analysis by permuting HLA or CMV assignments 20 times. In a later analysis, co-occurring TCRs were grouped using DBSCAN, and TCRdist sequence similarity was added for clustering within HLA-allele-positive subsets. Repertoires with fewer than 30,000 or more than 120,000 public chains, plus five repertoires with anomalous nucleotide sharing, were excluded from co-occurrence clustering. TCRdb's version of the immuneACCESS table is confined to in-frame rearrangements and falls short of the full clone set. An unresolved V gene accounts for under half of the shortfall where checked; the remainder is of unknown origin. Clone size and the V and J calls come from that table; the DNA yielded D and trimming. The sample table holds over 100,000 clones, of which roughly three quarters were seen once. About 1.4% of the sample comes from the top ten.

In total, fewer than 750 healthy bone marrow donors made up the cohort. All cohort members were sampled while nominally healthy, although unrecorded immune exposures were likely present. The donor was CMV seronegative and was included in the group of about 400 seronegative cohort members. A peripheral blood sample was collected from each donor, and TCR beta sequencing was performed on peripheral blood mononuclear cells. Genomic DNA was extracted from the blood cell samples with the Qiagen DNeasy Blood Extraction Kit. Counted from cysteine to phenylalanine, this CDR3 has 16 amino acids. Only the CDR3 region is kept as DNA, spanning 48 bases read in frame from base 1. Per the germline V gene, SGHDT is the CDR1 and YYEEEE is the CDR2. Germline trimming: 0 bases from V, 3 bases from J; junction bases outside gene matches: 8. Worth noting for this clone: Its antigen target is currently unknown. No qualities accompany the bases; no much larger clone lies one base away.

The chain links TRBV5-6 with TRBJ1-1, with 7 bases aligning to TRBD1. Material for sequencing was PBMCs. This sequence was found in a woman in her thirties or forties in good health and CMV-seronegative. Here is the DNA: TGTGCCAGCAGCTTGGAAACAGGGGATCTTGACACTGAAGCTTTCTTT. The translation is CASSLETGDLDTEAFF.